The source of this TCR beta chain is a study of T-cell reconstitution after alpha-beta-depleted transplantation in children. Preparation of the TCRbeta library was carried out with unique molecular identifiers. TCRdb used MiXCR to reprocess the PCR reads, holding one entry per CDR3 protein. The table records about 400,000 distinct CDR3 sequences, 10% to 15% of them present only once. Specimen: PBMCs, collected from the stem cell graft. This sequence was found in a human donor who donated a stem cell graft to a child with Fanconi anemia.

The CDR3 DNA follows: TGTGCCTGGACCGGGACAGTTAACACTGAAGCTTTCTTT. Translated, it gives CAWTGTVNTEAFF. The V gene is TRBV30, the J gene TRBJ1-1; 7 bases agree with TRBD1. CDR1 is GTSNPN and CDR2 is SVGIG in the germline V gene (reference sequence). The CDR3 length is 13 residues. Unmatched junction bases numbered 4, after V lost 4 bases and J lost 2 bases.